This T cell receptor beta chain is drawn from a study of OX40 agonist ivuxolimab in advanced cancers. With 1 base removed from V and 6 bases from J, the gap between germline ends came to 9 bases. CDR3 length: 14 residues. Germline CDR1 is SGHTA and CDR2 is FQGTGA. Measured with immunoSEQ multiplex PCR; TCRdb has only the in-frame clones, and not every one. Of tens of thousands of clones in the sample, about 90% were seen once. This clone was seen more than once but under ten times. The material sequenced was CD4+ or CD8+ T cells sorted from blood, taken in a trial of the OX40 agonist ivuxolimab. The clonotype originates from an adult with an advanced solid tumor such as melanoma, head and neck, liver or kidney cancer. The V call is TRBV7-3, the J call TRBJ2-2; no reliable D call. The CDR3 nucleotides are TGTGCCAGCAGCTTAAACGTCGCGTCCGGGGAGCTGTTTTTT. As protein: CASSLNVASGELFF.